Each of the 14 T cell receptor beta chains below was sequenced from the same sample in a study of cytomegalovirus exposure and HLA in healthy donors. It was with 60 Vbeta and 13 Jbeta primers that the PCR ran. Profiled with immunoSEQ multiplex PCR; TCRdb holds only in-frame clones, not every one. Its table lists 200,000 to 250,000 clones. Material: PBMCs. Receptors were obtained from a girl aged 2-15 years in good health and CMV-seropositive.

This chain joins TRBV4-1 and TRBJ1-1; TRBD1 aligns across 7 bases. Germline V gene sequence: CDR1 MGHRA, CDR2 YSYEKL. Trimming took 5 bases from V and 0 from J; bases not matched to a gene: 3. The length of the CDR3 is 14 residues. The CDR3 DNA follows: TGCGCCAGCAGCTGGGACAGCATGAACACTGAAGCTTTCTTT. Its translation is CASSWDSMNTEAFF.

The V call is TRBV27, the J call TRBJ2-7, with 9 bases identical to TRBD2. The germline V gene has CDR1 MNHEY and CDR2 SMNVEV (reference sequence). CDR3 size: 15 residues. Trimming cost V 5 bases and J 2 bases; bases outside gene matches: 7. The DNA for the CDR3 is TGTGCCAGCAGTGACCTAGCGGGATCCCCCTACGAGCAGTACTTC. This codes for CASSDLAGSPYEQYF.

The J gene is TRBJ2-2, the V gene TRBV28; the match to TRBD2 covers 8 bases. This CDR3 region has 16 residues. Germline CDR1 MDHEN, CDR2 SYDVKM. Germline trimming cut 7 bases from V and 0 bases from J; bases unmatched to any gene: 7. The CDR3 sequence: CASTNSGSANTGELFF. The CDR3 nucleotides read TGTGCCAGCACTAACAGCGGGAGTGCGAACACCGGGGAGCTGTTTTTT.

The rearrangement uses TRBV11-2 and TRBJ1-4, with 9 bases that match TRBD1. Trimming removed 0 bases from V and 7 bases from J; junction bases left unmatched: 12. The CDR3 has 18 residues. Germline CDR1 reads SGHAT; CDR2 reads FQNNGV. CDR3 in DNA: TGTGCCAGCAGCTTAGATGCCCTTGGGACAGGGCGAGGTGAAAAACTGTTTTTT. Amino acids: CASSLDALGTGRGEKLFF.

The gene calls are TRBV5-1 and TRBJ2-2, with TRBD1 matching 10 bases. Trimming removed 3 bases from V and 4 bases from J; junction bases left unmatched: 6. Germline V lookup: CDR1 SGHRS, CDR2 YFSETQ. The CDR3 has 16 amino acids. DNA of the CDR3: TGCGCCAGCAGCTCCGGACAGGGGGTAGGCACCGGGGAGCTGTTTTTT. Encoded protein: CASSSGQGVGTGELFF. Variable domain in full (rest from reference TRBV5-1 and TRBJ2-2): KAGVTQTPRYLIKTRGQQVTLSCSPISGHRSVSWYQQTPGQGLQFLFEYFSETQRNKGNFPGRFSGRQFSNSRSEMNVSTLELGDSALYLCASSSGQGVGTGELFFGEGSRLTVL.

This chain uses TRBV7-9 with TRBJ2-5; 9 bases agree with TRBD2. The better agreement between TRBJ2-7 and the DNA end casts doubt on the J call. In germline, CDR1 is SEHNR, CDR2 FQNEAQ (reference sequence). The CDR3 contains 16 residues. The CDR3, as DNA: TGTGCCAGCAGCTTAGATATTAGCGGGAGCTCGTACGAGCAGTACTTC. It encodes CASSLDISGSSYEQYF.

The chain combines TRBV7-3 with TRBJ2-2; D is undetermined. Trimming left V 1 base short and J 5 bases short, with 17 bases between. The CDR3 is 17 residues long. The germline V gene has CDR1 SGHTA and CDR2 FQGTGA. CDR3 region: CASSLRGRLPLTGELFF. CDR3 in DNA: TGTGCCAGCAGCTTAAGAGGCAGACTCCCTCTGACCGGGGAGCTGTTTTTT.

The chain combines TRBV19 with TRBJ2-1; 7 bases are a match to TRBD2. With 4 bases clipped from V and 6 bases from J, the junction kept 3 bases outside the gene matches. The CDR3 spans 13 residues. CDR1 LNHDA and CDR2 SQIVND come from the germline V gene (reference sequence). The CDR3 nucleotides read TGTGCCAGTAGTACGGGACTATTCAATGAGCAGTTCTTC. Encoded protein: CASSTGLFNEQFF. Variable domain in full (rest from reference TRBV19 and TRBJ2-1): DGGITQSPKYLFRKEGQNVTLSCEQNLNHDAMYWYRQDPGQGLRLIYYSQIVNDFQKGDIAEGYSVSREKKESFPLTVTSAQKNPTAFYLCASSTGLFNEQFFGPGTRLTVL.

This chain uses TRBV2 with TRBJ2-3; 10 nucleotides match TRBD2. V was pared by 6 bases and J by 6 bases, with 6 bases of the junction left unmatched. This CDR3 is 14 amino acids long. Germline V gene sequence: CDR1 SNHLY, CDR2 FYNNEI. CDR3 nucleotide sequence: TGTGCCAGCAGCCGGACTAGCGGAGCGGATACGCAGTATTTT. As protein: CASSRTSGADTQYF.

V is TRBV4-1 and J is TRBJ2-4, with D perhaps TRBD2 (5 bases). The CDR3 consists of 16 residues. CDR1 is MGHRA, CDR2 YSYEKL, per germline. Trimming removed 0 bases at V and 4 bases at J, with 13 bases between. This chain's CDR3 is CASSQDSRGIKNIQYF. Written as DNA, the CDR3 is TGCGCCAGCAGCCAAGATTCAAGAGGGATAAAAAACATTCAGTACTTC.

V gene TRBV4-1 combines with J gene TRBJ2-1; D might be TRBD2 (5 bases). This CDR3 has 15 amino acids. Trimming left V 2 bases short and J 5 bases short, with 13 bases between. Germline-derived CDR1 and CDR2 are MGHRA and YSYEKL. The CDR3 protein is CASSQPIWENNEQFF. The CDR3 DNA is TGCGCCAGCAGCCAACCCATCTGGGAGAACAATGAGCAGTTCTTC.

The chain couples TRBV7-2 to TRBJ2-3; the match to TRBD2 covers 7 bases. CDR3 length equals 14 residues. The J segment lost 0 bases and the V segment lost 3 bases, leaving 0 bases of the junction unmatched. Per the germline V gene, CDR1 is SGHTA and CDR2 is FQGNSA. The CDR3 reads CASSFSGSTDTQYF. DNA of the CDR3: TGTGCCAGCAGCTTTAGCGGGAGCACAGATACGCAGTATTTT.

V is TRBV28 and J is TRBJ2-7; 7 nucleotides agree with TRBD1. V trimming: 3 bases; J trimming: 5 bases; junction bases outside the gene matches: 4. In germline, CDR1 is MDHEN, CDR2 SYDVKM. CDR3 length equals 13 residues. The CDR3 loop is CASSFGQGDEQYF. CDR3 DNA sequence: TGTGCCAGCAGTTTTGGTCAGGGGGACGAGCAGTACTTC.

The chain has TRBV6-1 and TRBJ1-3; D remains unclear. The CDR3 length is 11 residues. Germline V gene sequence: CDR1 MNHNS, CDR2 SASEGT. The V gene lost 8 bases and the J gene lost 11 bases, with 13 bases spanning the gap. CDR3 loop: CASSPKLAIYF. The CDR3 nucleotides are TGTGCCAGCTCACCGAAGCTGGCCATATATTTT.